What follows are 28 T cell receptor beta chains derived from one specimen sequenced in a study of response to subunit inactivated influenza vaccine. TCRdb re-analysed the RT-PCR reads in MiXCR, keeping a single row per CDR3 protein. Altogether roughly 630,000 distinct CDR3 sequences are present, 14% being singletons, with the ten largest covering less than 9%. The material was PBMCs from blood, obtained roughly 15 days before vaccination. These receptors came from a man in his fifties or sixties who received an inactivated influenza vaccine.

The chain recombines TRBV18 with TRBJ2-2, with D unclear. Germline CDR1 reads KGHSH; CDR2 reads LQKENI. There are 14 residues in the CDR3. V gave up 2 bases and J gave up 1 base, with 5 bases separating them. CDR3 nucleotide sequence: TGTGCCAGCTCACCAAGACGGAACACCGGGGAGCTGTTTTTT. Translated: CASSPRRNTGELFF.

This sequence joins TRBV12-3 or TRBV12-4 and TRBJ1-2; D is undetermined. This CDR3 is 14 amino acids long. V gave up 7 bases and J gave up 1 base, with 13 bases separating them. The CDR3 here is CASTQRSVNYGYTF. For the CDR3, the DNA is TGTGCCAGCACCCAAAGGTCGGTTAACTATGGCTACACCTTC.

This chain uses TRBV20-1 with TRBJ1-5; the D is unclear. This CDR3 has 13 residues. V shed 3 bases and J shed 9 bases, with 15 bases lying between them. Germline V CDR1 and CDR2: DFQATT, SNEGSKA (reference sequence). CDR3 sequence (DNA): TGCAGTGCTAGCCGTGAGGAGTATAGGCCCCAGCATTTT. Protein: CSASREEYRPQHF.

This chain uses TRBV29-1 with TRBJ1-1; perhaps TRBD1 as D (6 bases). V gave up 7 bases and J gave up 0 bases, with 12 bases separating them. There are 13 residues in the CDR3. Germline V gene sequence: CDR1 SQVTM, CDR2 ANQGSEA. CDR3 region: CSGRTAMNTEAFF. The CDR3 DNA is TGCAGCGGAAGGACAGCGATGAACACTGAAGCTTTCTTT. Combining the CDR3 with reference TRBV29-1 and TRBJ1-1 gives the whole variable domain SAVISQKPSRDICQRGTSLTIQCQVDSQVTMMFWYRQQPGQSLTLIATANQGSEATYESGFVIDKFPISRPNLTFSTLTVSNMSPEDSSIYLCSGRTAMNTEAFFGQGTRLTVV.

This clonotype occurred a few times. Written as DNA, the CDR3 is TGTGCCAGCAGCTTGAGTGAGAACCTTAACTATGGCTACACCTTC. Translating gives CASSLSENLNYGYTF. The chain uses TRBV5-4 and TRBJ1-2; D gene ambiguous. Germline CDR1 SGHNT, CDR2 YYREEE (reference sequence). The CDR3 extends over 15 amino acids. Trimming cost V 1 base and J 1 base, with 11 bases left between them.

Only a few counts were recorded for this clonotype. The rearrangement links TRBV7-2 to TRBJ1-5, with TRBD1 identical over 7 bases. From germline, CDR1 is SGHTA and CDR2 FQGNSA. CDR3 length: 16 residues. V lost 5 bases, J lost 3 bases, and 10 bases stayed unmatched. The CDR3 region has the DNA TGTGCCAGCAGCCGGGACAGCCGAACCTACAATCAGCCCCAGCATTTT. Translated: CASSRDSRTYNQPQHF.

V usage is TRBV3-1 and J usage is TRBJ2-2; D not resolved. Germline V CDR1 and CDR2: LGHDT, YNNKEL (reference sequence). There are 12 residues in the CDR3. Trimming removed 0 bases from V and 8 bases from J, with 4 bases in between. The CDR3 DNA sequence: TGTGCCAGCAGCCAAGAGTCTGGGGAGCTGTTTTTT. Translating gives CASSQESGELFF.

This clonotype was seen a handful of times. The V gene is TRBV7-9, the J gene TRBJ2-1; 8 bases line up with TRBD2. In germline, CDR1 is SEHNR, CDR2 FQNEAQ (reference sequence). The CDR3 consists of 15 residues. V lost 5 bases and J lost 6; bases outside the gene matches: 9. The CDR3 reads CASSIQRERLNEQFF. The CDR3 nucleotides read TGTGCCAGCAGCATTCAGCGGGAGCGGCTCAATGAGCAGTTCTTC.

This clonotype was detected a few times. The chain links TRBV5-1 to TRBJ2-7, with TRBD2 matching 8 bases. V trimming: 3 bases; J trimming: 6 bases; junction bases outside the gene matches: 8. The CDR3 runs 14 residues. Germline CDR1 and CDR2: SGHRS and YFSETQ. CDR3 in amino acids: CASSSGTSNSEQYF. In DNA form, the CDR3 reads TGCGCCAGCAGCTCCGGGACTAGTAATAGCGAGCAGTACTTC.

The table lists this clonotype with a few counts. V usage is TRBV20-1 and J usage is TRBJ2-7; D not certain. The CDR3 runs to 13 residues. Trimming pared 0 bases from V and 5 bases from J, leaving 11 bases between. Germline CDR1 DFQATT, CDR2 SNEGSKA (reference sequence). Written as DNA, the CDR3 is TGCAGTGCTAGAGACGGCTCCGGACACGAGCAGTACTTC. This gives the protein CSARDGSGHEQYF.

This clonotype was counted only a few times. The V gene is TRBV20-1, the J gene TRBJ2-3; D possibly matches TRBD1 or TRBD2 (5 bases each). The germline CDR1 and CDR2 sequences are DFQATT and SNEGSKA (reference sequence). This CDR3 has 16 residues. The germline V and J ends were trimmed by 3 bases and 2 bases, with 18 bases remaining between them. CDR3 DNA: TGCAGTGCTAGGAGGGGTGGGGCGGGTGCCACAGATACGCAGTATTTT. It codes for CSARRGGAGATDTQYF.

DNA for the CDR3: TGTGCCAGCACCCGTGGTGAGACCCAGTACTTC. This codes for CASTRGETQYF. The chain couples TRBV2 to TRBJ2-5; D gene uncertain. Germline CDR1 reads SNHLY; CDR2 reads FYNNEI. V lost 7 bases, J lost 5 bases, and 8 bases lay in between. The CDR3 extends over 11 amino acids.

This clonotype was found a few times. The chain has TRBV19 and TRBJ1-1, with D unclear. This CDR3 comprises 16 residues. Trimming left V 6 bases short and J 6 bases short, with 23 bases between. CDR1 is LNHDA, CDR2 SQIVND, per germline (reference sequence). CDR3: CASRGNRDTLEAEAFF. CDR3 DNA sequence: TGTGCCAGTAGAGGGAATAGAGACACGCTTGAGGCTGAAGCTTTCTTT. Full variable domain (outside the CDR3, taken from reference TRBV19 and TRBJ1-1): DGGITQSPKYLFRKEGQNVTLSCEQNLNHDAMYWYRQDPGQGLRLIYYSQIVNDFQKGDIAEGYSVSREKKESFPLTVTSAQKNPTAFYLCASRGNRDTLEAEAFFGQGTRLTVV.

This clonotype was seen a few times. The chain's CDR3 is CASSLGGQGHEQFF. CDR3 nucleotide sequence: TGCGCCAGCAGCTTGGGGGGACAGGGCCATGAGCAGTTCTTC. V usage is TRBV5-1 and J usage is TRBJ2-1; 9 nucleotides line up with TRBD1. The CDR3 loop spans 14 amino acids. The germline V gene encodes CDR1 SGHRS and CDR2 YFSETQ. V dropped 0 bases and J dropped 8; count of bases not matched to a gene: 3. Full variable domain (outside the CDR3, taken from reference TRBV5-1 and TRBJ2-1): KAGVTQTPRYLIKTRGQQVTLSCSPISGHRSVSWYQQTPGQGLQFLFEYFSETQRNKGNFPGRFSGRQFSNSRSEMNVSTLELGDSALYLCASSLGGQGHEQFFGPGTRLTVL.

This clonotype has a count of ten or more. The chain links TRBV12-3 or TRBV12-4 to TRBJ2-2; TRBD1 is a possible D gene (6 bases). The V and J ends lost 4 bases and 4 bases respectively, with 10 bases between them. This CDR3 has 14 amino acids. CDR3 amino acids: CASSSGVGTGELFF. The CDR3 DNA is TGTGCCAGCAGTTCAGGGGTGGGCACCGGGGAGCTGTTTTTT.

The chain uses TRBV7-9 and TRBJ2-1; D gene ambiguous. The CDR3 covers 16 residues. Germline-derived CDR1 and CDR2 are SEHNR and FQNEAQ (reference sequence). V lost 4 bases and J 0 bases, leaving 13 bases between the germline ends. The CDR3 coding sequence is TGTGCCAGCAGCTCCATAATGGGAAGCTCCTACAATGAGCAGTTCTTC. Translation gives CASSSIMGSSYNEQFF.

This clonotype occurred many times. The chain couples TRBV9 to TRBJ1-4, with a weak D call TRBD1 (5 bases). The germline V gene encodes CDR1 SGDLS and CDR2 YYNGEE. V was clipped by 1 base and J by 5 bases, with 12 bases between them. This CDR3 is built from 15 residues. The CDR3 here is CASSVMGRGNEKLFF. The CDR3 DNA reads as TGTGCCAGCAGCGTAATGGGGCGTGGGAATGAAAAACTGTTTTTT.

For the CDR3, the DNA is TGCAGCGTTGAAATACCCAGGGTCCGGGACTATCTCTTCCATGAGCAGTTCTTC. Amino acid sequence: CSVEIPRVRDYLFHEQFF. The rearrangement joins TRBV29-1 to TRBJ2-1; TRBD2 agrees at 7 bases. CDR3 length: 18 residues. The V and J ends lost 2 bases and 8 bases, in that order; junction bases with no gene match: 21. In germline, CDR1 is SQVTM, CDR2 ANQGSEA.

In DNA form, the CDR3 reads TGTGCCAGCAGCTTGGGGCCCGAGGACGAGCAGTACTTC. Its translation is CASSLGPEDEQYF. The gene calls are TRBV7-6 and TRBJ2-7; TRBD1 is a possible D gene (5 bases). V lost 3 bases, J lost 5 bases, and 11 bases lay in between. The CDR3 sequence is 13 residues long. Germline V gene data show CDR1 as SGHVS and CDR2 as FNYEAQ.

The chain recombines TRBV29-1 with TRBJ2-1; 8 bases match TRBD1. Per the germline V gene, CDR1 is SQVTM and CDR2 is ANQGSEA. The length of the CDR3 is 14 residues. V shed 1 base, J shed 8 bases, and the junction held 7 bases outside the gene matches. As DNA, the CDR3 is TGCAGCGTTGAAGGTCAGGGGGCGTTCGATGAGCAGTTCTTC. It codes for CSVEGQGAFDEQFF.

In this sample, this clonotype turned up a few times. The V gene is TRBV7-9, the J gene TRBJ2-7; possibly TRBD1 for D (5 bases). Germline-derived CDR1 and CDR2 are SEHNR and FQNEAQ (reference sequence). This CDR3 region has 14 residues. V was pared by 5 bases and J by 5 bases, with 16 bases between. CDR3 bases: TGTGCCAGCAGCCCCATGACAGAGTTGGACGAGCAGTACTTC. Translating gives CASSPMTELDEQYF.

This clonotype was seen repeatedly, ten times or more. V is TRBV29-1 and J is TRBJ2-5; D unclear. CDR1 and CDR2 from the germline V gene are SQVTM and ANQGSEA. The CDR3 runs 12 residues. Trimming took 1 base from V and 7 from J, leaving 10 bases between them. The DNA of the CDR3 is TGCAGCGTTGAAGTGTTCTCCGGGACCCAGTACTTC. Its translation: CSVEVFSGTQYF.

A word on this clonotype: The limits of the CDR3 on the DNA are not certain, so only TCRdb's listed CDR3 is given. This chain connects TRBV7-5 to TRBJ1-5; the table's TRBD1 call for D was not verified on the DNA. TRBV7-5 is a documented pseudogene. The CDR3 extends over 14 residues, inclusive of both ends. CDR3 sequence reads: CISVSEAAPGSKHF.

The V call is TRBV10-3, the J call TRBJ1-5; no firm D call. In germline, CDR1 is ENHRY, CDR2 SYGVKD. Between the trimmed V and J ends, which lost 10 bases and 3 bases, there was a span of 13 bases. The CDR3 extends over 13 amino acids. The CDR3 is CATALGNNQPQHF. CDR3 sequence (DNA): TGTGCCACAGCTCTGGGTAACAATCAGCCCCAGCATTTT.

V gene TRBV5-6 combines with J gene TRBJ1-2, with 9 bases matching TRBD1. V trimming: 0 bases; J trimming: 2 bases; junction bases outside the gene matches: 5. Per the germline V gene, CDR1 is SGHDT and CDR2 is YYEEEE. CDR3 length: 16 amino acids. This CDR3 reads CASSLGGTGTNYGYTF. The CDR3, as DNA: TGTGCCAGCAGCTTGGGCGGGACAGGGACCAACTATGGCTACACCTTC. Together with reference TRBV5-6 and TRBJ1-2, the CDR3 gives the full variable domain: DAGVTQSPTHLIKTRGQQVTLRCSPKSGHDTVSWYQQALGQGPQFIFQYYEEEERQRGNFPDRFSGHQFPNYSSELNVNALLLGDSALYLCASSLGGTGTNYGYTFGSGTRLTVV.

The chain recombines TRBV29-1 with TRBJ2-2; D gene ambiguous. This CDR3 has 11 amino acids. The V end was cut by 5 bases, the J end by 3 bases, with 4 bases between. Germline values: CDR1 SQVTM, CDR2 ANQGSEA. The CDR3 region is CSVKDTGELFF. The CDR3 DNA follows: TGCAGCGTTAAGGACACCGGGGAGCTGTTTTTT.

The rearrangement uses TRBV10-3 and TRBJ2-7; perhaps D is TRBD1 or TRBD2 (5 bases each). V was shortened by 0 bases and J by 2 bases, with 14 bases between the two germline ends. The CDR3 loop spans 16 amino acids. CDR1 ENHRY and CDR2 SYGVKD come from the germline V gene. CDR3 sequence (DNA): TGTGCCATCAGTGAGTCGAGAGGGACGGGAACCTACGAGCAGTACTTC. It codes for CAISESRGTGTYEQYF.

This clonotype was observed a few times. The V call is TRBV7-2, the J call TRBJ2-1; D not certain. V was cut by 5 bases and J by 8 bases, with 10 bases left in between. The CDR3 spans 12 residues. In germline, CDR1 is SGHTA, CDR2 FQGNSA. The CDR3 nucleotides read TGTGCCAGCAGCGTGATTTGGTATGAGCAGTTCTTC. As protein: CASSVIWYEQFF.